This TCR beta chain was recovered during a study of identical twins. From the 5' RACE reads, TCRdb called clonotypes with MiXCR, one entry per CDR3 protein. Of more than 1.5 million distinct CDR3 sequences in the sample, around 33% are singletons; the top ten hold more than 0.25%. Study-wide points: Weaker excess sharing between twins was seen in beta out-of-frame sequences.

About this clonotype itself: Its antigen is not identified.

Sequences were obtained from cord blood. This clonotype originated in a newborn girl in good health.

CDR3 sequence: CASSERVYSNQPQHF. CDR3 DNA: TGTGCCAGCAGTGAACGGGTGTATAGCAATCAGCCCCAGCATTTT. This sequence joins TRBV6-1 and TRBJ1-5; D remains ambiguous. In germline, CDR1 is MNHNS, CDR2 SASEGT. Deletions cut 2 bases from V and 0 bases from J, with 8 bases between. The CDR3 sequence is 15 residues long.